A single sample is the source of the 4 T cell receptor beta chains below, sequenced in a study of T cells in Graves' hyperthyroidism and ophthalmopathy. RNA transcripts gave rise to amplified TCR beta CDR3 regions. RT-PCR in the first round (using the HTBI primer set) targeted the TCR CDR3. Using its own MiXCR run on the multiplex PCR reads, TCRdb lists one record per CDR3 protein. Of about 840,000 distinct CDR3 sequences listed, 35% to 45% are singletons. Sequencing used blood. These receptors all stem from a man between 18 and 35 years old with Graves' hyperthyroidism.

The chain joins TRBV15 to TRBJ2-7, with 7 bases fitting TRBD1. The V gene's germline CDR1 is LNHNV and CDR2 YYDKDF (reference sequence). The V gene end was trimmed by 2 bases and the J gene end by 4 bases; junction bases not matched to a gene: 8. The CDR3 has 15 residues. For the CDR3, the DNA is TGTGCCACCAGCAGATTCCGGGACAGCCTATACGAGCAGTACTTC. Amino acid sequence: CATSRFRDSLYEQYF.

Note on this clonotype: A much larger clone differs by one base, so this may be a read error. The rearrangement links TRBV7-9 to TRBJ1-1; no reliable D call. The CDR3 covers 10 residues. Germline values: CDR1 SEHNR, CDR2 FQNEAQ (reference sequence). CDR3 sequence reads: CASSRVEACF. CDR3 nucleotide sequence: TGTGCCAGCAGCAGAGTAGAAGCTTGCTTT.

This clonotype turned up a few times. The gene calls are TRBV12-3 or TRBV12-4 and TRBJ2-7; weak D call: TRBD1 (5 bases). This CDR3 has 15 residues. V was trimmed by 4 bases and J by 2 bases, leaving 15 bases between them. This CDR3 is CASSYSTDSPYEQYF. CDR3 nucleotides: TGTGCCAGCAGTTACTCGACAGATAGTCCCTACGAGCAGTACTTC.

The rearrangement links TRBV25-1 to TRBJ1-1; the match to TRBD1 covers 7 bases. The V gene end was trimmed by 11 bases and the J gene end by 4 bases; junction bases not matched to a gene: 10. The CDR3 contains 13 residues. The germline V gene has CDR1 MGHDK and CDR2 SYGVNS. The CDR3, as DNA: TGTGCCGCTTTAGGGGGCGCCGGCACTGAAGCTTTCTTT. This codes for CAALGGAGTEAFF.